Following are 21 T cell receptor beta chains from one sample sequenced in a study of T-cell memory formation after mild COVID-19. TCRdb ran MiXCR on the 5' RACE reads and lists one entry per CDR3 protein. The table includes 350,000 or so distinct CDR3 sequences, roughly 20% detected once. The sequencing input was PBMCs or a T cell subset sorted from them (not recorded which). These receptors came from an adult woman who had mild COVID-19 (a few samples of this study predate the infection). Cell type and time point are not known.

The chain carries TRBV4-3 and TRBJ1-1; 8 bases match TRBD1. The CDR3 runs to 14 residues. CDR1 is LGHNA, CDR2 YSLEER, per germline. The V segment lost 2 bases and the J segment 7 bases; nucleotides outside the gene matches: 6. The CDR3 is CASSQSATGVEAFF. CDR3 sequence (DNA): TGCGCCAGCAGCCAAAGTGCGACAGGGGTTGAAGCTTTCTTT.

This clonotype has just a few counts. The V call is TRBV18, the J call TRBJ1-4; 9 nucleotides align to TRBD1. CDR3 length equals 15 residues. J gave up 7 bases and V 3 bases, and 6 bases lay outside the gene matches. Germline V lookup: CDR1 KGHSH, CDR2 LQKENI. As DNA, the CDR3 is TGTGCCAGCTCACCCCTGACAGGGGGTGCTGAAAAACTGTTTTTT. Its protein is CASSPLTGGAEKLFF.

The gene calls are TRBV5-1 and TRBJ1-2; no firm D call. This CDR3 has 13 amino acids. Trimming took 0 bases from V and 9 from J, leaving 12 bases between them. CDR1 SGHRS and CDR2 YFSETQ come from the germline V gene. In DNA, the CDR3 is TGCGCCAGCAGCTTGGGACCAGACGCGAGCTACACCTTC. Protein product: CASSLGPDASYTF.

Only a few counts were recorded for this clonotype. This rearrangement joins TRBV5-1 to TRBJ2-5; D unresolved. Per germline, CDR1 SGHRS and CDR2 YFSETQ. Trimming took off 5 bases at V and 5 bases at J, with 13 bases between the two ends. The CDR3 is 13 amino acids. CDR3 DNA sequence: TGCGCCAGCAGTGTGGGCCGATGGGAGACCCAGTACTTC. Translating it yields CASSVGRWETQYF.

A note on this clonotype: One end of the junction varies from germline; a read error may be responsible. The chain has TRBV7-9 and TRBJ2-1, with 11 bases aligning to TRBD2. Germline CDR1 reads SEHNR; CDR2 reads FQNEAQ (reference sequence). The CDR3 length is 18 residues. CDR3 loop: CASSLVKTSGADNNERFF. The DNA of the CDR3 is TGTGCCAGCAGCTTAGTCAAGACTAGCGGGGCGGATAACAATGAGCGGTTCTTC. The full variable domain, completed using reference TRBV7-9 and TRBJ2-1, is DTGVSQNPRHKITKRGQNVTFRCDPISEHNRLYWYRQTLGQGPEFLTYFQNEAQLEKSRLLSDRFSAERPKGSFSTLEIQRTEQGDSAMYLCASSLVKTSGADNNERFFGPGTRLTVL.

There are many counts of this clonotype. This rearrangement joins TRBV12-3 or TRBV12-4 to TRBJ2-1, with D maybe TRBD2 (7 bases). The length of the CDR3 is 15 residues. Deletions cut 7 bases from V and 7 bases from J, with 20 bases between. This chain's CDR3 is CASTKGGVGGNEQFF. CDR3 in DNA: TGTGCCAGCACCAAAGGGGGGGTTGGCGGTAATGAGCAGTTCTTC.

This chain links TRBV12-3 or TRBV12-4 with TRBJ2-3, with D perhaps TRBD2 (6 bases). This CDR3 spans 15 amino acids. V was clipped by 5 bases and J by 2 bases, with 14 bases between them. The CDR3 nucleotides read TGTGCCAGCAGTGCCGATAGCGGAGCCACAGATACGCAGTATTTT. Encoded protein: CASSADSGATDTQYF.

The V call is TRBV4-1, the J call TRBJ1-2; D is ambiguous. The V gene lost 6 bases and the J gene lost 2 bases, with 19 bases spanning the gap. The CDR3 spans 16 residues. Germline lookup yields CDR1 MGHRA and CDR2 YSYEKL. Written as DNA, the CDR3 is TGCGCCAGCAGTCACCCCGGGAGCGGATCCAACTATGGCTACACCTTC. This codes for CASSHPGSGSNYGYTF.

There are a few counts of this clonotype. The chain uses TRBV9 and TRBJ1-2, with unresolved D. The V end was cut by 0 bases, the J end by 6 bases, with 15 bases between. Germline CDR1 is SGDLS and CDR2 is YYNGEE. The CDR3 is made up of 15 amino acids. CDR3 nucleotide sequence: TGTGCCAGCAGCGTAGACAGTAAGCCGGCGGATGGCTACACCTTC. Translation: CASSVDSKPADGYTF.

V usage is TRBV5-1 and J usage is TRBJ2-2; D is unresolved. CDR3 size: 12 residues. CDR1 is SGHRS and CDR2 is YFSETQ in the germline V gene. Trimming removed 4 bases at V and 0 bases at J, with 1 base between. CDR3 nucleotide sequence: TGCGCCAGCAGCGCGAACACCGGGGAGCTGTTTTTT. Protein: CASSANTGELFF.

The chain recombines TRBV12-3 or TRBV12-4 with TRBJ2-7, with TRBD2 matching 8 bases. This CDR3 spans 14 amino acids. With V trimmed by 6 bases and J by 2 bases, 6 bases remained unmatched. DNA of the CDR3: TGTGCCAGCAGAATGAGCGGGAGCACCTACGAGCAGTACTTC. Translating it yields CASRMSGSTYEQYF.

This chain uses TRBV7-9 with TRBJ2-1; TRBD1 matches 7 bases. The CDR3 has 18 residues. V lost 4 bases to trimming and J lost 6 bases; unmatched junction nucleotides: 18. CDR1 is SEHNR and CDR2 is FQNEAQ in the germline V gene (reference sequence). CDR3 loop: CASSYKTNRDSVSNEQFF. CDR3 in DNA: TGTGCCAGCAGCTACAAGACGAACCGGGACAGTGTTTCCAATGAGCAGTTCTTC.

V and J are TRBV5-5 and TRBJ1-1; no clear D gene. CDR3 length: 15 amino acids. The germline V and J ends were trimmed by 4 bases and 4 bases, with 17 bases remaining between them. Germline CDR1 and CDR2: SGHKS and YYEKEE (reference sequence). The CDR3 protein is CASSPFGVQSTEAFF. The CDR3 region has the DNA TGTGCCAGCAGCCCTTTCGGGGTTCAATCCACTGAAGCTTTCTTT.

At least ten counts were recorded for this clonotype. The rearrangement joins TRBV11-2 to TRBJ2-4; D gene ambiguous. The CDR3 totals 13 residues. The germline CDR1 and CDR2 sequences are SGHAT and FQNNGV. V lost 0 bases and J lost 10, with 10 bases in between. The CDR3 spells CASSLDLLTIQYF. The CDR3 nucleotides read TGTGCCAGCAGCTTAGATCTGCTCACAATTCAGTACTTC. Full variable domain (remainder filled in from reference TRBV11-2 and TRBJ2-4): EAGVAQSPRYKIIEKRQSVAFWCNPISGHATLYWYQQILGQGPKLLIQFQNNGVVDDSQLPKDRFSAERLKGVDSTLKIQPAKLEDSAVYLCASSLDLLTIQYFGAGTRLSVL.

The genes are TRBV24-1 and TRBJ2-7; possibly TRBD2 for D (6 bases). The CDR3 covers 17 residues. Germline assignment: CDR1 KGHDR and CDR2 SFDVKD. V was trimmed by 1 base and J by 5 bases, leaving 20 bases between them. The CDR3 loop is CATSDFRGTGGIHEQYF. Written as DNA, the CDR3 is TGTGCCACCAGTGATTTCCGGGGGACTGGAGGGATCCACGAGCAGTACTTC.

This clonotype turned up a few times. V and J are TRBV20-1 and TRBJ2-7, with D tentatively TRBD2 (6 bases). Germline values: CDR1 DFQATT, CDR2 SNEGSKA (reference sequence). Deletions cut 3 bases from V and 1 base from J, with 16 bases between. The CDR3 contains 15 residues. CDR3 sequence (DNA): TGCAGTGCTAGCGATCCCCGGGAGCCATCCTACGAGCAGTACTTC. It yields the protein CSASDPREPSYEQYF.

This clonotype appeared many times. The rearrangement links TRBV12-3 or TRBV12-4 to TRBJ2-1; D possibly corresponds to TRBD1 (5 bases). CDR3 size: 16 residues. The V gene lost 2 bases and the J gene lost 4 bases, with 15 bases spanning the gap. DNA for the CDR3: TGTGCCAGCAGTTTAAAGGTAGGGCCAGGGTACAATGAGCAGTTCTTC. Protein: CASSLKVGPGYNEQFF.

V is TRBV11-2 and J is TRBJ2-5; 9 bases match TRBD2. Germline CDR1 and CDR2: SGHAT and FQNNGV. The CDR3 is 15 residues long. V gave up 5 bases and J gave up 5 bases; unmatched junction bases: 9. The CDR3 nucleotides are TGTGCCAGCAGCAAAGCGGCTAGCGGGAAGGAGACCCAGTACTTC. Encoded protein: CASSKAASGKETQYF.

This clonotype was picked up a small number of times. The chain uses TRBV5-1 and TRBJ2-3, with 9 nucleotides matching TRBD2. In germline, CDR1 is SGHRS, CDR2 YFSETQ. V trimming: 4 bases; J trimming: 4 bases; junction bases outside the gene matches: 10. CDR3 size: 16 residues. The CDR3 DNA is TGCGCCAGCAGCCCAACCCTAGCGGGGAGATCAGATACGCAGTATTTT. Its protein product is CASSPTLAGRSDTQYF.

The table lists this clonotype with a few counts. The V call is TRBV5-4, the J call TRBJ1-2; TRBD1 agrees at 8 bases. J was trimmed by 3 bases and V by 3 bases; bases with no gene match: 4. CDR1 and CDR2 (germline): SGHNT, YYREEE (reference sequence). The CDR3 is 14 residues long. The CDR3 sequence is CASSWGQAYYGYTF. The CDR3 DNA follows: TGTGCCAGCAGCTGGGGACAGGCCTACTATGGCTACACCTTC.

The genes are TRBV10-3 and TRBJ1-1; TRBD1 agrees at 7 bases. The J segment lost 1 base and the V segment lost 11 bases, leaving 4 bases of the junction unmatched. Per germline, CDR1 ENHRY and CDR2 SYGVKD. This CDR3 contains 12 residues. This CDR3 reads CAARQGNTEAFF. The CDR3 coding sequence is TGTGCCGCCAGACAGGGGAACACTGAAGCTTTCTTT.